This TCR beta chain derives from a study of T cell responses to AZD1222 COVID-19 vaccine. Method: immunoSEQ multiplex PCR; TCRdb's copy keeps in-frame clones and lacks some. Of around 84,000 clones in the sample, about 83% were seen once. V dropped 5 bases and J dropped 6; count of bases not matched to a gene: 9. The CDR3 is made up of 16 amino acids. CDR1 and CDR2 (germline): LNHDA, SQIVND (reference sequence). This TCR was recovered from an adult in good health. Sequenced here: peripheral blood, sampled on day 0 of AZD1222 vaccination. The rearrangement uses TRBV19 and TRBJ2-1, with 11 bases that match TRBD2. The CDR3 reads CASSLRRGLAGNEQFF. CDR3 nucleotides: TGTGCCAGTAGTTTGCGGCGTGGACTAGCGGGCAATGAGCAGTTCTTC.